Sequencing of this TCR beta chain was carried out in a study of technical replicates of blood from a few donors. The repertoire was sequenced with immunoSEQ multiplex PCR; TCRdb's copy has only in-frame clones and lacks some. The table has about 83,000 clones, about 92% seen once; the top ten hold more than 0.2%. The CDR3 runs 15 residues. Germline V gives CDR1 MGHRA, CDR2 YSYEKL. V lost 0 bases and J 3 bases, leaving 11 bases between the germline ends. This rearrangement joins TRBV4-1 to TRBJ1-2; no definite D call. The sequence derives from a human donor in good health. Sequencing input: T cells isolated from PBMCs. CDR3 sequence reads: CASSQDGRTYYGYTF. CDR3 nucleotide sequence: TGCGCCAGCAGCCAAGATGGCCGAACATACTATGGCTACACCTTC.